These 7 T cell receptor beta chains originate from one sample sequenced in a study of Ad26.COV2.S vaccination and SARS-CoV-2 variants. The sample's treatment: some 19 received Ad26.COV2.S at low or high dose, single or two shots; roughly 5 received placebo; per-sample allocation not given. Day 63 after the first injection of vaccine or placebo was the sampling time. Assay: immunoSEQ multiplex PCR; the TCRdb copy retains only in-frame clones and omits some. The repertoire includes fewer than 400,000 clones, about 86% of them detected once, and under 2% sits in the top ten. This specimen was peripheral blood, taken in a trial of Ad26.COV2.S vaccine versus placebo. These receptors all stem from a person aged 18-65 years who received the Ad26.COV2.S COVID-19 vaccine or a placebo.

J is TRBJ2-2 and V is TRBV2; D unclear. Trimming cost V 6 bases and J 9 bases, with 11 bases left between them. This CDR3 is built from 12 residues. Germline CDR1 reads SNHLY; CDR2 reads FYNNEI. The CDR3 region is CASSDLSRELFF. DNA of the CDR3: TGTGCCAGCAGCGATTTATCTCGGGAGCTGTTTTTT.

The chain carries TRBV27 and TRBJ1-2, with 9 bases fitting TRBD1. CDR1 is MNHEY, CDR2 SMNVEV, per germline (reference sequence). The trim removed 5 bases at V and 5 bases at J, leaving 9 bases unmatched. CDR3 length: 15 amino acids. In nucleotides, the CDR3 is TGTGCCAGCAGTCCAGGGACAGGGACTCGTTATGGCTACACCTTC. Its protein is CASSPGTGTRYGYTF.

The rearrangement uses TRBV7-9 and TRBJ1-6, with D tentatively TRBD1 (5 bases). The CDR3 runs to 13 residues. Trimming pared 4 bases from V and 8 bases from J, leaving 9 bases between. From germline, CDR1 is SEHNR and CDR2 FQNEAQ (reference sequence). The CDR3 sequence: CASSWDADSPLHF. The CDR3 bases are TGTGCCAGCAGCTGGGACGCCGATTCACCCCTCCACTTT.

J is TRBJ1-3 and V is TRBV7-2; no definite D call. CDR3 size: 16 residues. Trimming removed 2 bases at V and 4 bases at J, with 15 bases between. Germline-derived CDR1 and CDR2 are SGHTA and FQGNSA. The chain's CDR3 is CASSLMTAGWGNTIYF. Here the CDR3 DNA reads TGTGCCAGCAGCTTAATGACGGCCGGATGGGGAAACACCATATATTTT.

V gene TRBV11-3 combines with J gene TRBJ2-1; D remains unclear. The CDR3 sequence is 16 residues long. Trimming removed 1 base at V and 5 bases at J, with 15 bases between. In germline, CDR1 is SGHNT, CDR2 YENEEA. CDR3 coding DNA: TGTGCCAGCAGCTTAGGGATTGCGGTTGAGGACAATGAGCAGTTCTTC. It translates to CASSLGIAVEDNEQFF.

The chain is built from TRBV9 and TRBJ2-3; no reliable D call. The V gene's germline CDR1 is SGDLS and CDR2 YYNGEE. With 4 bases removed from V and 2 bases from J, the gap between germline ends came to 5 bases. This CDR3 region has 12 residues. CDR3: CASSYTTDTQYF. The CDR3 DNA reads as TGTGCCAGCAGCTACACCACAGATACGCAGTATTTT.

Written as DNA, the CDR3 is TGTGCCAGCGTGGCCTTAAGCGGGGGGGCCAGGGAGCAGTACTTC. It codes for CASVALSGGAREQYF. This chain uses TRBV6-5 with TRBJ2-7; 10 bases line up with TRBD2. Germline CDR1 MNHEY, CDR2 SVGAGI. The J segment lost 7 bases and the V segment lost 8 bases, leaving 14 bases of the junction unmatched. CDR3 size: 15 residues.